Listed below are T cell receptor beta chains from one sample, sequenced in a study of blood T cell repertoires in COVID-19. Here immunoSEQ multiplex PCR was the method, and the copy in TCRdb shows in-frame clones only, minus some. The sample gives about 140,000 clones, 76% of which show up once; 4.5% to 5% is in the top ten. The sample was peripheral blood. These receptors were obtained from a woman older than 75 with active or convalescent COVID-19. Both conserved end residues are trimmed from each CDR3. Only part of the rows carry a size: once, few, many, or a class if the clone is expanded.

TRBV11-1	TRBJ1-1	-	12	ASSRTGMNTEAF
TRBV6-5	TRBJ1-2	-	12	ASRSRTTGGGYT
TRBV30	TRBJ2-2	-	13	AWARGGQFPGELF
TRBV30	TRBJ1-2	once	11	AWSVQGYYGYT
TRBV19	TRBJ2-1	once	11	ATTTGLRNEQF
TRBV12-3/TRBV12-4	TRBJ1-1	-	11	ASSLFRAAEAF
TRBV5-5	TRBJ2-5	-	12	ASSYGTVQETQY
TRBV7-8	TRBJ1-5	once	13	ASSLPGIGNQPQH
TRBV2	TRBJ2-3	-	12	ASSSNFGTDTQY
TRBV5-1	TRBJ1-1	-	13	ASSLEPGLRTEAF
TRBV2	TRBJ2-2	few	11	ASNNRGSGELF
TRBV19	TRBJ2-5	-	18	ASSIGFVTSGGALLETQY
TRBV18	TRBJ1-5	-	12	ASSHGTQNQPQH
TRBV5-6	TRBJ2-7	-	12	ASSPRPASYEQY
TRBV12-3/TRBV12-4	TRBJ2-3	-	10	AAAVFTDTQY
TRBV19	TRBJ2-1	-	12	ASSSQGGSDEQF
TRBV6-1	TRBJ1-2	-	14	ASSDYPGQGKDGYT